This TCR beta chain derives from a study of tumor and adjacent non-tumor tissue in lung cancer. Whole-study context: There were fewer than 15 adenocarcinoma, a couple of squamous cell carcinoma and 1 small cell lung cancer cases. Stage I to III disease affected ten to eleven men and roughly five women aged about 30 to 76.

V gave up 4 bases and J gave up 6 bases, with 19 bases separating them. The CDR3 sequence is 15 residues long. From germline, CDR1 is SEHNR and CDR2 FQNEAQ (reference sequence). This clonotype was seen repeatedly, ten times or more. What it binds is unknown. Study-level points and caveats: Top 100 clones took a larger repertoire share in normal lung.

RNA was extracted from bulk tissue without any cell sorting. Three rounds of nested PCR, following a modified ARM-PCR protocol, produced the TCRbeta library. TCRdb passed the multiplex PCR reads through MiXCR, listing each CDR3 protein once. The table includes 200,000 to 250,000 distinct CDR3 sequences, 71% detected once. The rearrangement links TRBV7-9 to TRBJ2-7, with D perhaps given as TRBD1 or TRBD2 (6 bases each). The receptor was isolated from a man aged 55 to 70 with non-small cell lung cancer. The source material was lung tumor tissue. The CDR3 spells CASSSGGGSSGEQYF. DNA of the CDR3: TGTGCCAGCAGCTCAGGAGGGGGTAGCTCAGGCGAGCAGTACTTC.